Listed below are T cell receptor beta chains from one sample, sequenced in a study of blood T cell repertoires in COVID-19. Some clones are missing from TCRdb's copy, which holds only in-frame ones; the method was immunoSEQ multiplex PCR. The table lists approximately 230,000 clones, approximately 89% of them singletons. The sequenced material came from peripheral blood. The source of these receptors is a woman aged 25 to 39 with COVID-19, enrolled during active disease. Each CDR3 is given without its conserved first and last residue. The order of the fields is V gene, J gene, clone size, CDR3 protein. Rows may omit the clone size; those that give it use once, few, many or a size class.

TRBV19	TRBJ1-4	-	ATTRGGTGREKLF
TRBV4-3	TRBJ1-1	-	ASSQDRGPGKGTEAF
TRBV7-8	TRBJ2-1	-	ASSPRLAEYNEQF
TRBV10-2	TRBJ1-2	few	ASMMTANYGYT
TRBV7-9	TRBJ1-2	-	ASSFGTGAGYT
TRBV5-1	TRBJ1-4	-	ASSLPIRDRKATNEKLF
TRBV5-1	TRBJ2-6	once	ASSLVETGANVLT
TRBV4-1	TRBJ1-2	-	ASSQEGGALGYGYT
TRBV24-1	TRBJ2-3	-	ATSDPGGADTQY
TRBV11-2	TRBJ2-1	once	ASSLARGPYNEQF
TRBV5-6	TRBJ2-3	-	ASSLRSGSRTDTQY
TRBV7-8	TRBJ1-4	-	ASSSSGRGATNEKLF
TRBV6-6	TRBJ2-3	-	ASSPTLLKADTQY
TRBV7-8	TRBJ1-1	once	ASSLDRVLTEAF
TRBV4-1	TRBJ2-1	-	ASSQVYRGRDLYNEQF
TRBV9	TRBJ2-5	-	ASSVRLAGNETQY
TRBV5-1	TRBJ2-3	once	ASSLEVGGTDTQY
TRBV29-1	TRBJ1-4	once	SVSGQPNEKLF
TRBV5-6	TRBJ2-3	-	ASSFGQGATDTQY
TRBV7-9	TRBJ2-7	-	ASSSSFDEQY
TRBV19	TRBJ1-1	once	ASSSVGTATEAF
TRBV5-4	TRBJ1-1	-	ASSFPMTGSNTEAF
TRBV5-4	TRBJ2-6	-	ASSSMETGFGANVLT
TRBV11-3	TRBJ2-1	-	ASSLNGLSYNEQF
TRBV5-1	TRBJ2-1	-	ASSLDYSNEQF
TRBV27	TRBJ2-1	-	ASTRGTGGLAGRHNEQF
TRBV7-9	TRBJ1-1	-	ASSLWTEVDTEAF
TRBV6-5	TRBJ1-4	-	ASSYETGVEKLF
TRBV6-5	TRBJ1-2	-	ASSYTRGANYGYT
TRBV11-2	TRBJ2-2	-	ASSLGGTGELF
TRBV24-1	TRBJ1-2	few	ATSPGQYYGYT
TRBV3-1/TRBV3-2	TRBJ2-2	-	ASSPKRGRTGELF
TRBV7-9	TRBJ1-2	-	ASSRPSTGNYGYT
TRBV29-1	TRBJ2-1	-	SGIGTNSYNEQF
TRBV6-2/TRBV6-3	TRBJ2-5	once	ASSYWRGGRETQY
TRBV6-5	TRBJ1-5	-	ASRQLGGPQH
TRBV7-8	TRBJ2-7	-	ASNPGGQGAGEQY
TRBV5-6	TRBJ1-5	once	ASSLRDRGKAWGNQPQH
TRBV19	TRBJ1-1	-	ASSIGGATEAF
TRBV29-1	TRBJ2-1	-	SVEGGTSGRGEQF
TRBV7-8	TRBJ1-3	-	ASSSGTGAGNTIY
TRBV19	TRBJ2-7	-	ASTGQGNYEQY
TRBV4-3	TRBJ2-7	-	ASSQEGQEQGSYEQY
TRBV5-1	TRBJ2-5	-	ASSVDRGTGETQY
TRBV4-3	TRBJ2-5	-	ASSQLPGQLETQY
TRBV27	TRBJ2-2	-	ASSPERIKTGDRWETGELF
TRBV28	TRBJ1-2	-	ASSFRADRGRWNGYT
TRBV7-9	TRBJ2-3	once	ASSLAQPGLAGGTDTQY
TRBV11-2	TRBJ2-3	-	ASSSSGRADTQY
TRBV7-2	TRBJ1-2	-	ASSLARGSGGYT
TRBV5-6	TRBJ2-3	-	ASSYASIGGVADTQY